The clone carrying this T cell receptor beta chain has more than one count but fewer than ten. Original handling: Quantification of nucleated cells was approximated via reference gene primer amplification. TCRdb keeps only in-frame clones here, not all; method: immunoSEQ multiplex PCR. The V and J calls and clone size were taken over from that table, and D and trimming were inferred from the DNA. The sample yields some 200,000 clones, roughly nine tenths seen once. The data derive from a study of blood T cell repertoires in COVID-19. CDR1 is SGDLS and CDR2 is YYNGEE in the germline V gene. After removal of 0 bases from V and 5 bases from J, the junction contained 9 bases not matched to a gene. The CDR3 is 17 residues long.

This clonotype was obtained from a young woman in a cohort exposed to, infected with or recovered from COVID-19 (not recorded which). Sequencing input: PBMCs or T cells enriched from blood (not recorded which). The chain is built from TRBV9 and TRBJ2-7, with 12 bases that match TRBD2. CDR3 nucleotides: TGTGCCAGCAGCGTAGCGACCACGACTAGCGGGAGAAACGAGCAGTACTTC. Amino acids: CASSVATTTSGRNEQYF.